One and the same sample provided the 28 T cell receptor beta chains below, sequenced in a study of T-cell memory formation after mild COVID-19. TCRdb fed the 5' RACE reads into MiXCR, producing one record per CDR3 protein. This table has roughly 480,000 distinct CDR3 sequences, around a quarter appearing once. The sequenced material came from PBMCs or a T cell subset sorted from them (not recorded which). These TCRs come from an adult woman who had mild COVID-19 (a few samples of this study predate the infection). Cell type and time point are not known.

The chain carries TRBV29-1 and TRBJ2-3, with 7 nucleotides matching TRBD1. J lost 5 bases, V lost 3 bases, and 2 bases had no gene match. This CDR3 region has 12 residues. Germline values: CDR1 SQVTM, CDR2 ANQGSEA. The CDR3 spells CSVEGQLDTQYF. As DNA, the CDR3 is TGCAGCGTTGAGGGACAGTTAGATACGCAGTATTTT.

The chain joins TRBV9 to TRBJ2-3, with 8 bases that match TRBD2. CDR1 and CDR2 (germline): SGDLS, YYNGEE. The J segment lost 0 bases and the V segment lost 0 bases, leaving 3 bases of the junction unmatched. CDR3 length: 16 residues. This chain's CDR3 is CASSVVASGSTDTQYF. The CDR3 region has the DNA TGTGCCAGCAGCGTAGTAGCTAGCGGGAGCACAGATACGCAGTATTTT.

This clonotype was counted between two and nine times. This CDR3 reads CASSSWTSGSSYEQYF. In nucleotides, the CDR3 is TGTGCCAGTAGTTCCTGGACTAGCGGTTCTTCCTACGAGCAGTACTTC. The chain links TRBV19 to TRBJ2-7, with TRBD2 matching 10 bases. Germline lookup yields CDR1 LNHDA and CDR2 SQIVND (reference sequence). The ends lost 5 bases at V and 1 base at J; junction bases unmatched: 8. The CDR3 spans 16 residues.

The chain carries TRBV12-3 or TRBV12-4 and TRBJ1-2; no firm D call. Trimming left V 3 bases short and J 7 bases short, with 9 bases between. CDR3 size: 12 residues. CDR3 nucleotides: TGTGCCAGCAGTTTCATTCGGGTTGGCTACACCTTC. Translating gives CASSFIRVGYTF.

The J gene is TRBJ2-3, the V gene TRBV19; 9 nucleotides agree with TRBD2. The CDR3 consists of 16 residues. The J segment lost 6 bases and the V segment lost 5 bases, leaving 12 bases of the junction unmatched. In germline, CDR1 is LNHDA, CDR2 SQIVND (reference sequence). CDR3 in amino acids: CASSASAGGESDTQYF. The CDR3 nucleotides read TGTGCCAGTAGTGCGTCAGCGGGGGGTGAGTCGGATACGCAGTATTTT.

This clonotype was counted only a few times. The V gene is TRBV20-1, the J gene TRBJ2-5, with 7 bases fitting TRBD2. The germline CDR1 and CDR2 sequences are DFQATT and SNEGSKA (reference sequence). This CDR3 comprises 13 residues. V trimming: 1 base; J trimming: 5 bases; junction bases outside the gene matches: 4. This CDR3 reads CSARGLAGETQYF. The CDR3 region has the DNA TGCAGTGCTAGAGGACTAGCAGGGGAGACCCAGTACTTC.

This chain joins TRBV3-1 and TRBJ2-2, with TRBD1 matching over 7 bases. CDR3 length equals 13 residues. CDR1 and CDR2 from the germline V gene are LGHDT and YNNKEL (reference sequence). V gave up 3 bases and J gave up 7 bases; unmatched junction bases: 2. DNA for the CDR3: TGTGCCAGCAGCCAGTACAGGGGCGGGGAGCTGTTTTTT. Its protein is CASSQYRGGELFF.

The table lists this clonotype with a few counts. This chain links TRBV24-1 with TRBJ2-5; TRBD2 matches at 7 bases. Germline V gene lookup returns CDR1 KGHDR and CDR2 SFDVKD. The CDR3 has 15 amino acids. J gave up 5 bases and V 1 base, and 6 bases lay outside the gene matches. DNA for the CDR3: TGTGCCACCAGTGATTTCTCCCGGGAGGCGGAGACCCAGTACTTC. Its translation is CATSDFSREAETQYF.

This chain links TRBV7-9 with TRBJ1-1; no clear D. Germline V gene sequence: CDR1 SEHNR, CDR2 FQNEAQ (reference sequence). This CDR3 has 19 amino acids. Trimming took 5 bases from V and 1 from J, leaving 26 bases between them. The CDR3 is CASSLRVSWRDGENTEAFF. The CDR3 region has the DNA TGTGCCAGCAGCCTTAGGGTGAGTTGGAGGGATGGAGAGAACACTGAAGCTTTCTTT.

The chain recombines TRBV4-3 with TRBJ2-2; D unclear. Germline V gene lookup returns CDR1 LGHNA and CDR2 YSLEER. With 0 bases removed from V and 3 bases from J, the gap between germline ends came to 11 bases. This CDR3 region has 16 residues. CDR3 bases: TGCGCCAGCAGCCAAGAAGTAGTTTCGGACACCGGGGAGCTGTTTTTT. As protein: CASSQEVVSDTGELFF.

The V gene is TRBV5-1, the J gene TRBJ1-6; possibly TRBD1 for D (5 bases). The germline gives CDR1 SGHRS, CDR2 YFSETQ. Trimming shortened V by 5 bases and J by 0 bases, and 18 bases separated the two germline ends. The CDR3 runs to 18 residues. CDR3 amino acids: CASRLEGRTSSYNSPLHF. The DNA for the CDR3 is TGCGCCAGCAGACTGGAGGGGCGGACGAGCTCCTATAATTCACCCCTCCACTTT. Based on the CDR3 plus reference TRBV5-1 and TRBJ1-6, the full variable domain is KAGVTQTPRYLIKTRGQQVTLSCSPISGHRSVSWYQQTPGQGLQFLFEYFSETQRNKGNFPGRFSGRQFSNSRSEMNVSTLELGDSALYLCASRLEGRTSSYNSPLHFGNGTRLTVT.

This chain uses TRBV20-1 with TRBJ2-3; D may be TRBD2 (6 bases). This CDR3 is built from 14 residues. The germline V gene encodes CDR1 DFQATT and CDR2 SNEGSKA (reference sequence). The V end lost 6 bases, the J end lost 2 bases, and 15 bases lay between the germline ends. The DNA of the CDR3 is TGCAGTGCCGTGCCTCTAGCGTTCACAGATACGCAGTATTTT. Its protein is CSAVPLAFTDTQYF.

This chain connects TRBV12-3 or TRBV12-4 to TRBJ2-1; 12 nucleotides match TRBD2. This CDR3 region has 15 residues. With 1 base clipped from V and 9 bases from J, the junction kept 4 bases outside the gene matches. CDR3 in DNA: TGTGCCAGCAGTTTAGTTCTAGCGGGAGGGAGTGAGCAGTTCTTC. Translating it yields CASSLVLAGGSEQFF.

This chain connects TRBV19 to TRBJ2-7, with 7 bases fitting TRBD1. V shed 5 bases and J 0 bases; nucleotides not matched to a gene: 7. Germline CDR1 LNHDA, CDR2 SQIVND (reference sequence). This CDR3 spans 15 amino acids. The CDR3 DNA is TGTGCCAGTAGTCTGACAGGGCCATACTCCTACGAGCAGTACTTC. Protein: CASSLTGPYSYEQYF. The full variable domain, with the rest looked up from reference TRBV19 and TRBJ2-7, is DGGITQSPKYLFRKEGQNVTLSCEQNLNHDAMYWYRQDPGQGLRLIYYSQIVNDFQKGDIAEGYSVSREKKESFPLTVTSAQKNPTAFYLCASSLTGPYSYEQYFGPGTRLTVT.

This clonotype was counted between two and nine times. The J gene is TRBJ1-2, the V gene TRBV5-1, with D possibly being TRBD1 (5 bases). The CDR3 totals 13 residues. Trimming stripped 4 bases from V and 7 bases from J, with 14 bases between. CDR1 is SGHRS and CDR2 is YFSETQ in the germline V gene. CDR3 sequence: CASSRDHAAGYTF. The CDR3 nucleotides are TGCGCCAGCAGCAGGGACCATGCGGCTGGCTACACCTTC.

This rearrangement joins TRBV3-1 to TRBJ2-3, with 7 bases matching TRBD1. Germline CDR1 LGHDT, CDR2 YNNKEL (reference sequence). The CDR3 extends over 14 amino acids. After removal of 8 bases from V and 4 bases from J, the junction contained 9 bases not matched to a gene. The CDR3 DNA follows: TGTGCCAGCTACCTTGGACAGGTCCCAGATACGCAGTATTTT. Its translation: CASYLGQVPDTQYF.

The V and J genes are TRBV12-3 or TRBV12-4 and TRBJ2-3, with 7 bases that match TRBD2. The CDR3 contains 16 residues. The J segment lost 5 bases and the V segment lost 7 bases, leaving 15 bases of the junction unmatched. CDR3 loop: CASTQPGGEGRDTQYF. DNA for the CDR3: TGTGCCAGCACCCAGCCAGGCGGGGAGGGAAGAGATACGCAGTATTTT.

This rearrangement joins TRBV7-2 to TRBJ1-6, with D tentatively TRBD1 (5 bases). This CDR3 is 16 amino acids long. The V and J ends lost 0 bases and 10 bases respectively, with 16 bases between them. The germline CDR1 and CDR2 sequences are SGHTA and FQGNSA. The DNA of the CDR3 is TGTGCCAGCAGCTTAGCGAGGCAGGGCGGGATATCACCCCTCCACTTT. Encoded protein: CASSLARQGGISPLHF.

This clonotype was seen only a few times. V gene TRBV4-1 combines with J gene TRBJ2-4; 15 bases match TRBD2. This CDR3 is 20 amino acids long. Germline V gene data show CDR1 as MGHRA and CDR2 as YSYEKL. V trimming: 0 bases; J trimming: 8 bases; junction bases outside the gene matches: 14. The CDR3 nucleotides read TGCGCCAGCAGCCAAGAGTGGTCGGGGACTAGCGGGGGGCTTAGGCACATTCAGTACTTC. Its translation: CASSQEWSGTSGGLRHIQYF.

This clonotype was detected a few times. This rearrangement joins TRBV15 to TRBJ2-7, with no clear D. Deletions cut 0 bases from V and 0 bases from J, with 9 bases between. The germline V gene has CDR1 LNHNV and CDR2 YYDKDF (reference sequence). The CDR3 runs to 15 residues. The CDR3 DNA reads TGTGCCACCAGCAGAGACCACTTAAGCTCCTACGAGCAGTACTTC. Translating gives CATSRDHLSSYEQYF.

The CDR3 reads CASSGQGIGPQHF. The DNA of the CDR3 is TGTGCCAGCAGTGGGCAGGGGATAGGGCCCCAGCATTTT. This chain links TRBV6-6 with TRBJ1-5; tentative D call: TRBD1 (6 bases). The CDR3 runs 13 residues. The V end was cut by 5 bases, the J end by 9 bases, with 14 bases between. Germline-derived CDR1 and CDR2 are MNHNY and SVGAGI (reference sequence).

The sample holds a few counts of this clonotype. V and J are TRBV12-3 or TRBV12-4 and TRBJ2-7, with 9 bases identical to TRBD1. The CDR3 contains 14 residues. The V segment lost 6 bases and the J segment 2 bases; nucleotides outside the gene matches: 5. CDR3 sequence reads: CASRKGQGTYEQYF. CDR3 DNA sequence: TGTGCCAGCAGAAAGGGACAGGGTACCTACGAGCAGTACTTC.

V gene TRBV30 combines with J gene TRBJ2-1, with D possibly TRBD2 on 6 matching bases. This CDR3 is 15 amino acids long. CDR1 GTSNPN and CDR2 SVGIG come from the germline V gene (reference sequence). The V gene lost 3 bases and the J gene lost 7 bases, with 19 bases spanning the gap. CDR3 DNA: TGTGCCTGGAGGTGGGGGACTCGCCTCGTGAATGAGCAGTTCTTC. Residues: CAWRWGTRLVNEQFF.

This clonotype was detected only a few times. The V gene is TRBV20-1, the J gene TRBJ2-1, with D maybe TRBD2 (5 bases). V was trimmed by 1 base and J by 7 bases, leaving 14 bases between them. The CDR3 sequence is 14 residues long. The germline V gene encodes CDR1 DFQATT and CDR2 SNEGSKA (reference sequence). CDR3 bases: TGCAGTGCTAGAGCGGGAAAGTCGATTAATGAGCAGTTCTTC. Translated, it gives CSARAGKSINEQFF.

The gene calls are TRBV7-6 and TRBJ2-1; no definite D call. In germline, CDR1 is SGHVS, CDR2 FNYEAQ. The V end was cut by 5 bases, the J end by 8 bases, with 19 bases between. CDR3 length equals 15 residues. CDR3 loop: CASSPPSLSLDEQFF. The CDR3 DNA is TGTGCCAGCAGCCCCCCTTCCCTTTCTCTCGATGAGCAGTTCTTC.

This clonotype was detected a few times. The chain uses TRBV7-9 and TRBJ2-7; TRBD2 agrees at 7 bases. Germline V CDR1 and CDR2: SEHNR, FQNEAQ (reference sequence). CDR3 length: 15 residues. V trimming: 2 bases; J trimming: 0 bases; junction bases outside the gene matches: 4. This CDR3 reads CASSLIGGISYEQYF. Written as DNA, the CDR3 is TGTGCCAGCAGCTTAATCGGGGGGATCTCCTACGAGCAGTACTTC.

This clonotype was counted between two and nine times. The genes are TRBV5-1 and TRBJ2-2; D is ambiguous. CDR1 and CDR2 (germline): SGHRS, YFSETQ. The V and J ends lost 3 bases and 2 bases respectively, with 8 bases between them. The CDR3 is made up of 14 amino acids. For the CDR3, the DNA is TGCGCCAGCAGCTCCCCCACAAACACCGGGGAGCTGTTTTTT. Its protein is CASSSPTNTGELFF.

The chain uses TRBV5-1 and TRBJ2-1; 7 nucleotides match TRBD1. Per germline, CDR1 SGHRS and CDR2 YFSETQ. V lost 4 bases to trimming and J lost 2 bases; unmatched junction nucleotides: 9. This CDR3 has 16 residues. The CDR3 DNA reads TGCGCCAGCAGCAACCGGGGACAGACAGCCTACAATGAGCAGTTCTTC. Encoded protein: CASSNRGQTAYNEQFF. Variable domain in full (rest from reference TRBV5-1 and TRBJ2-1): KAGVTQTPRYLIKTRGQQVTLSCSPISGHRSVSWYQQTPGQGLQFLFEYFSETQRNKGNFPGRFSGRQFSNSRSEMNVSTLELGDSALYLCASSNRGQTAYNEQFFGPGTRLTVL.